Listed below are T cell receptor beta chains from one sample, sequenced in a study of tumor-infiltrating lymphocytes in oesophageal squamous cell carcinoma. TCRdb used MiXCR to reprocess the PCR reads, holding one entry per CDR3 protein. Of 15,000 to 20,000 distinct CDR3 sequences in the sample, over 40% were seen once. Sequencing input: normal esophageal tissue next to the tumor. Source of these receptors: a male donor with esophageal squamous cell carcinoma. Each CDR3 is given with its conserved first and last residue. D genes are given only for firm matches. Some rows mark clone size as missing; the rest say once, few, many or name a class of expanded clone.

j_gene | v_gene | d_gene | abundance | CDR3aa | CDR3nt
TRBJ2-1 | TRBV28 | NA | NA | CASSLDYGGNYEQFF | TGTGCCAGCAGTTTAGATTACGGGGGAAACTACGAGCAGTTCTTC
TRBJ2-3 | TRBV19 | NA | NA | CDSSRTIHTDTQYF | TGTGACAGTAGTAGGACCATCCACACAGATACGCAGTATTTT
TRBJ2-4 | TRBV12-3/TRBV12-4 | NA | NA | CASRLSERYNSPLHF | TGTGCCAGCAGGCTATCCGAGCGGTATAATTCACCCCTCCACTTC
TRBJ2-7 | TRBV28 | NA | medium-sized | CASTDREVNEQYF | TGTGCCAGCACCGACAGGGAGGTGAACGAGCAGTACTTC
TRBJ2-7 | TRBV7-2 | NA | NA | CASSLVGGTAYEQYF | TGTGCCAGCAGCTTAGTGGGCGGGACAGCCTACGAGCAGTACTTC
TRBJ2-5 | TRBV5-6 | NA | many | CASSPGVGETQYF | TGTGCCAGCAGCCCTGGGGTGGGCGAGACCCAGTACTTC
TRBJ2-3 | TRBV28 | NA | NA | CASSRIGYTQYF | TGTGCCAGCAGTCGTATAGGGTATACGCAGTATTTT
TRBJ1-5 | TRBV28 | TRBD1 | many | CASRTQGDLQPQHF | TGTGCCAGCAGAACACAGGGGGATCTTCAGCCCCAGCATTTT
TRBJ2-7 | TRBV7-2 | NA | NA | CASSLDLAFYEQYF | TGTGCCAGCAGCTTAGATTTGGCTTTCTACGAGCAGTACTTC
TRBJ2-4 | TRBV6-6 | NA | many | CASTAKNIQYF | TGTGCCAGCACCGCCAAAAACATTCAGTACTTC
TRBJ2-7 | TRBV6-1 | NA | many | CASWGGRHPYEQYF | TGTGCCAGCTGGGGCGGGCGCCACCCCTACGAGCAGTACTTC
TRBJ2-1 | TRBV10-2 | TRBD2 | few | CASTTSGNRYNEQFF | TGCGCCAGCACTACAAGCGGGAATCGGTACAATGAGCAGTTCTTC
TRBJ2-7 | TRBV2 | NA | few | CASSEGLVPYEQYF | TGTGCCAGCAGTGAAGGACTCGTCCCCTACGAGCAGTACTTC
TRBJ2-5 | TRBV7-2 | TRBD1 | NA | CASSAYRGRGLETQYF | TGTGCCAGCAGCGCCTACAGGGGGCGCGGTCTAGAGACCCAGTACTTC
TRBJ1-2 | TRBV7-2 | NA | once | CASNYQLSGGYTF | TGTGCCAGCAACTATCAACTTTCCGGTGGCTACACCTTC
TRBJ2-5 | TRBV6-8 | TRBD2 | NA | CASSYSRAGSETQYF | TGTGCCAGCAGTTACTCGAGAGCGGGAAGCGAGACCCAGTACTTC
TRBJ1-1 | TRBV28 | NA | once | CASSTPQGSEAFF | TGTGCCAGCAGTACCCCCCAGGGATCTGAAGCTTTCTTT
TRBJ2-7 | TRBV7-6 | TRBD1 | once | CASSLASGQGGWYYEQYF | TGTGCCAGCAGCTTAGCCTCGGGACAGGGAGGTTGGTACTACGAGCAGTACTTC